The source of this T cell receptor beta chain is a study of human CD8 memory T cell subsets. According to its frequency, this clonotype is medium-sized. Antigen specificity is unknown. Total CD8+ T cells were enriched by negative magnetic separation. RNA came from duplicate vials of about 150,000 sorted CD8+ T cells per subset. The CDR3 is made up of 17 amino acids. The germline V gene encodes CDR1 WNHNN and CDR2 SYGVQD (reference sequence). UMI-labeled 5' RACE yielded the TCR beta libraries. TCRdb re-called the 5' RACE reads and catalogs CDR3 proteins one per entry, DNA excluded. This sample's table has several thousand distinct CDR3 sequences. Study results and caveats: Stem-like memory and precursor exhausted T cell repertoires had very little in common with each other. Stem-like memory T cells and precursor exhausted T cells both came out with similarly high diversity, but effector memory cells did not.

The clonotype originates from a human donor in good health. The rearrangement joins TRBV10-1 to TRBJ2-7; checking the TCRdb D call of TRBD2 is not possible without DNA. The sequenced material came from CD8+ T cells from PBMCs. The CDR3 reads CASSRVSGTSVSYEQYF.